Detailed here is one T cell receptor (beta chain). Its antigen is as yet unknown. This record comes from a study of T cells expressing NK-cell markers. Study results and limitations: Uncertainty persisted over the HCMV specificity of expanded NKG2C+ T cell clones. A few of the donors also had these clonotypes leading their CD3+CD56-NKG2C+ fraction.

Researchers built TCR beta cDNA using 5'RACE template switching with UMIs. TCRdb re-analyzed the 5' RACE reads; it lists each CDR3 protein once, without DNA. The sample's table shows fewer than 550,000 distinct CDR3 sequences. The CDR3 spans 17 residues. Germline CDR1 MGHRA, CDR2 YSYEKL. Sequencing input: blood T cells: a sorted CD56 or NKG2C T cell subset, CD4+ or CD8+ T cells, or bulk PBMC T cells (not recorded which). The receptor comes from a woman aged 45 to 65 in good health. V and J are TRBV4-1 and TRBJ1-3; the D gene TCRdb calls, TRBD1, cannot be checked with no DNA. The CDR3 sequence: CASSQGDSSNSGNTIYF.